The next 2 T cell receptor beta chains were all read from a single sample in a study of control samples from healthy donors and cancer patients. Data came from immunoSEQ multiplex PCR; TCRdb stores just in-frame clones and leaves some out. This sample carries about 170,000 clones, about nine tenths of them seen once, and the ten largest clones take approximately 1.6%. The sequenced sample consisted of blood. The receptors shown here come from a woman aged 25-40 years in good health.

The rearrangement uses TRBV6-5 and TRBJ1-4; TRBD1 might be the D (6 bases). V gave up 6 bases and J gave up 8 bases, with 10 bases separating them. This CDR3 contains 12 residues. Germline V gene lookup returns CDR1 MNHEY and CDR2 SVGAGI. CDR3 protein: CASRRTVEKLFF. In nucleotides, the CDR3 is TGTGCCAGCAGGAGGACAGTCGAAAAACTGTTTTTT.

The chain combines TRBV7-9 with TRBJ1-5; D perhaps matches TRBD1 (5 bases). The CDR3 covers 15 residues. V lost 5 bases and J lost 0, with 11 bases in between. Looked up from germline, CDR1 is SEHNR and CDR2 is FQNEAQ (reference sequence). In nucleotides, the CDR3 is TGTGCCAGCAGCCCCGGGACCACTAGCAATCAGCCCCAGCATTTT. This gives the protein CASSPGTTSNQPQHF.